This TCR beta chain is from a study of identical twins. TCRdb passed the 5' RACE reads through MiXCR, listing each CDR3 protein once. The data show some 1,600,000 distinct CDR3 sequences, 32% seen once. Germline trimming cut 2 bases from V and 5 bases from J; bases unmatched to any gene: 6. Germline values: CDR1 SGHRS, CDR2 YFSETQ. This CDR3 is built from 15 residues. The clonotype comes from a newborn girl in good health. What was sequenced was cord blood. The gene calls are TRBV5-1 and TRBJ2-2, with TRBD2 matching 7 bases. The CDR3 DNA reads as TGCGCCAGCAGCTTAGTACTAGCGAGTACCGGGGAGCTGTTTTTT. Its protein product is CASSLVLASTGELFF.